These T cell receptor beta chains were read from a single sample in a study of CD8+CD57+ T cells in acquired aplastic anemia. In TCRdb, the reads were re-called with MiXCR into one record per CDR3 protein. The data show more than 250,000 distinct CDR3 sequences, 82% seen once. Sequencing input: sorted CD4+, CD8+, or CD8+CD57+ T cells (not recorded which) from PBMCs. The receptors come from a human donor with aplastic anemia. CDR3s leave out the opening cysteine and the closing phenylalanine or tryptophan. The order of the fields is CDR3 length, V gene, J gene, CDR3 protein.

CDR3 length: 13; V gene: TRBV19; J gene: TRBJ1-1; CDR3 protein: ASSIAIAAYNEHF
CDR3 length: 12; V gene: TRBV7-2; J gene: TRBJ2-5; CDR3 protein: ASSAGSGSPLQF
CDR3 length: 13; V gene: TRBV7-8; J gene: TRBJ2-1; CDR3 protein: ASSYQAGGPNQPF
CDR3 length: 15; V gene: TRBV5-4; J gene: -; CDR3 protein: ASSFPSLAGETDTQH
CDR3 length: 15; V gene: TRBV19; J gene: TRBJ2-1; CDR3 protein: ASSIDHGWGWLNEQF
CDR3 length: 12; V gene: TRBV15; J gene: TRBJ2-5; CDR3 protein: LCAGDRASETQY
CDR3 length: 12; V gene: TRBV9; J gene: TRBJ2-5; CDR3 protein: ATSGGTARKQPH
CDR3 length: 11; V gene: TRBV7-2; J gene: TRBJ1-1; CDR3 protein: ASSLHGNTEAF
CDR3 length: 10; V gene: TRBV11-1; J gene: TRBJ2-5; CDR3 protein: ARSVVRETQY
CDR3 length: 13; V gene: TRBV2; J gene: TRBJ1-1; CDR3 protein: ASSVRLTLNTEAF
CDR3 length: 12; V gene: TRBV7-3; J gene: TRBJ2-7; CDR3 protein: ASSIAGSSYTQY